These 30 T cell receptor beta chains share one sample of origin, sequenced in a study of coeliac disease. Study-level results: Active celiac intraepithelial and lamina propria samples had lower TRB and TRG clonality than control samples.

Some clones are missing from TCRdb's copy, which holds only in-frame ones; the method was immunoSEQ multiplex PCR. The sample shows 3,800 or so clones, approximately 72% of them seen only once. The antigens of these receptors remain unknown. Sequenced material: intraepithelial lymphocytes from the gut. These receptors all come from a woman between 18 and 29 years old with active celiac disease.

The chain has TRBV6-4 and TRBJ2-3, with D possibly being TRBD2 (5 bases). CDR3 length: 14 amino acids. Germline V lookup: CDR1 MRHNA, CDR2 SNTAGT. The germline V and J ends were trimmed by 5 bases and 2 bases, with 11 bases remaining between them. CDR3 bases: TGTGCCAGCAGTTTGGGAGACGACACAGATACGCAGTATTTT. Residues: CASSLGDDTDTQYF.

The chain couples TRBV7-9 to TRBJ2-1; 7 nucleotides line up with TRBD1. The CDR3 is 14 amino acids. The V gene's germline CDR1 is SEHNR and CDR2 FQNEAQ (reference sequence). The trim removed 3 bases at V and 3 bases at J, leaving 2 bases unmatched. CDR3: CASSLGQFYNEQFF. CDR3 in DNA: TGTGCCAGCAGCTTGGGACAGTTCTACAATGAGCAGTTCTTC.

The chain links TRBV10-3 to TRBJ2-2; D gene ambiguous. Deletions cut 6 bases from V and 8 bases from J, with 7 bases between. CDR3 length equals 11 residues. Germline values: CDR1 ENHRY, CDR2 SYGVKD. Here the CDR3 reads CAISLTGELFF. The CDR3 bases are TGTGCCATCAGCTTGACAGGGGAGCTGTTTTTT.

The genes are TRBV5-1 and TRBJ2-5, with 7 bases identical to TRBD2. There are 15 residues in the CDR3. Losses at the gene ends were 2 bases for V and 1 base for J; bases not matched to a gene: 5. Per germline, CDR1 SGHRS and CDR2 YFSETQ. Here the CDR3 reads CASSFGSGVQETQYF. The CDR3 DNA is TGCGCCAGCAGCTTCGGGAGCGGGGTCCAAGAGACCCAGTACTTC.

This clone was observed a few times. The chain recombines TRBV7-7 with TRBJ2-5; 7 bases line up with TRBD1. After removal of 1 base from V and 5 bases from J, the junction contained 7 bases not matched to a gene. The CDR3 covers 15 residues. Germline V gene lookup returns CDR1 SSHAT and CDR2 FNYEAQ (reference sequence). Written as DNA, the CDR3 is TGTGCCAGCAGCTTAGACCAGGGGGACGGGGAGACCCAGTACTTC. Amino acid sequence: CASSLDQGDGETQYF.

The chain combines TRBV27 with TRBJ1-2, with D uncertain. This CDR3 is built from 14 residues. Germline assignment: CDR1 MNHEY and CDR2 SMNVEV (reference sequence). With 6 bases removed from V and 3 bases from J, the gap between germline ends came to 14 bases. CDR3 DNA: TGTGCCAGCAGGCCGCGGTTCGGTCACTATGGCTACACCTTC. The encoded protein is CASRPRFGHYGYTF.

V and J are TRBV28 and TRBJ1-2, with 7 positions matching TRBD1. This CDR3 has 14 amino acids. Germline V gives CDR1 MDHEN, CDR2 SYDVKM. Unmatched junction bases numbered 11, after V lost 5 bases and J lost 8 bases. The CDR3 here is CASSPFEGASGYTF. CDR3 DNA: TGTGCCAGCAGTCCGTTTGAGGGGGCATCCGGCTACACCTTC.

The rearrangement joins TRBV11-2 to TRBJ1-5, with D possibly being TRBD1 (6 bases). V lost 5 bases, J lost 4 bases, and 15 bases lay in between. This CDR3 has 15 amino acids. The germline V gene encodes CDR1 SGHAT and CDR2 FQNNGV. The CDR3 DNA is TGTGCCAGCAGCCCGACAGGAGGTACGAATCAGCCCCAGCATTTT. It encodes CASSPTGGTNQPQHF.

In DNA, the CDR3 is TGTGCCAGCAGCTTGGGTCCGGGGACAGGGGTACAGCCCCAGCATTTT. Translated: CASSLGPGTGVQPQHF. The J gene is TRBJ1-5, the V gene TRBV5-4, with TRBD1 matching over 10 bases. Germline values: CDR1 SGHNT, CDR2 YYREEE (reference sequence). The CDR3 spans 16 residues. V lost 0 bases, J lost 7 bases, and 7 bases stayed unmatched. The full variable domain, rest sourced from reference TRBV5-4 and TRBJ1-5, is ETGVTQSPTHLIKTRGQQVTLRCSSQSGHNTVSWYQQALGQGPQFIFQYYREEENGRGNFPPRFSGLQFPNYSSELNVNALELDDSALYLCASSLGPGTGVQPQHFGDGTRLSIL.

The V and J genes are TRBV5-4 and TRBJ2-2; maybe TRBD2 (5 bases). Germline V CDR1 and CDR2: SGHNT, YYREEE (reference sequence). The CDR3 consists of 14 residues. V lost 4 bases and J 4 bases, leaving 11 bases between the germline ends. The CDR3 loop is CASSEASPTGELFF. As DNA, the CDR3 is TGTGCCAGCAGCGAAGCTAGCCCCACCGGGGAGCTGTTTTTT.

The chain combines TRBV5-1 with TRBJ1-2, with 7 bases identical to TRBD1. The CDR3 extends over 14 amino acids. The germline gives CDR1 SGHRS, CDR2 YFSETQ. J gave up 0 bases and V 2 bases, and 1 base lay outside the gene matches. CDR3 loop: CASSLDRANYGYTF. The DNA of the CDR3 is TGCGCCAGCAGCTTAGACAGGGCTAACTATGGCTACACCTTC.

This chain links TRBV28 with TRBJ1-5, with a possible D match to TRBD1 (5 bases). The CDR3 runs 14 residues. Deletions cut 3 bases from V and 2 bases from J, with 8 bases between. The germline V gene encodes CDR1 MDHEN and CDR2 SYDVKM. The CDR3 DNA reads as TGTGCCAGCAGTTTTAAAGGGGGCAATCAGCCCCAGCATTTT. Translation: CASSFKGGNQPQHF. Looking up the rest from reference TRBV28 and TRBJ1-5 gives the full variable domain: DVKVTQSSRYLVKRTGEKVFLECVQDMDHENMFWYRQDPGLGLRLIYFSYDVKMKEKGDIPEGYSVSREKKERFSLILESASTNQTSMYLCASSFKGGNQPQHFGDGTRLSIL.

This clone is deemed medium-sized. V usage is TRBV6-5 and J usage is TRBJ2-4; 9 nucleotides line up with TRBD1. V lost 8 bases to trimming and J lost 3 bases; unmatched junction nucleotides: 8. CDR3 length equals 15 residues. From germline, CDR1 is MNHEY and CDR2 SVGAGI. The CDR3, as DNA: TGTGCCAGCGGTACAGGGGGCTTCGGCAAAAACATTCAGTACTTC. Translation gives CASGTGGFGKNIQYF.

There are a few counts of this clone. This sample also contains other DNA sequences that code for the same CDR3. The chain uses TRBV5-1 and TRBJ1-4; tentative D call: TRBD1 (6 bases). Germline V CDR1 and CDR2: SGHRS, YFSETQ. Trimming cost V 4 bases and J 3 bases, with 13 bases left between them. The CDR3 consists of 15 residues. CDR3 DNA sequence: TGCGCCAGCAGCCCTGAAGGGGGGGCTAATGAAAAACTGTTTTTT. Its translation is CASSPEGGANEKLFF.

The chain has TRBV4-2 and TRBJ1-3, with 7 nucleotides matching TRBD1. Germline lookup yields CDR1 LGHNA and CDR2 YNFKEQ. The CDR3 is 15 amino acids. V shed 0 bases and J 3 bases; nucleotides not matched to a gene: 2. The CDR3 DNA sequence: TGTGCCAGCAGCCAAGAAGGGGGCAGTGGAAACACCATATATTTT. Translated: CASSQEGGSGNTIYF.

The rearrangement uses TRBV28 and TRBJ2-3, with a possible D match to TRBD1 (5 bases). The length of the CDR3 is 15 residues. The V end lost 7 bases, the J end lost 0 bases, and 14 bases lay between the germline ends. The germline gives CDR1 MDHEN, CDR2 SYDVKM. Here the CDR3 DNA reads TGTGCCAGCACCACCTCCAGGGATAGCACAGATACGCAGTATTTT. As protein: CASTTSRDSTDTQYF.

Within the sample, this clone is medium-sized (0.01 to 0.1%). DNA of the CDR3: TGTGCCAGCAGCACATCGGGACAGATTAACTATGGCTACACCTTC. This sequence encodes CASSTSGQINYGYTF. The rearrangement uses TRBV7-9 and TRBJ1-2; 7 positions agree with TRBD1. The CDR3 extends over 15 amino acids. Germline CDR1 reads SEHNR; CDR2 reads FQNEAQ (reference sequence). V lost 5 bases, J lost 1 base, and 7 bases stayed unmatched.

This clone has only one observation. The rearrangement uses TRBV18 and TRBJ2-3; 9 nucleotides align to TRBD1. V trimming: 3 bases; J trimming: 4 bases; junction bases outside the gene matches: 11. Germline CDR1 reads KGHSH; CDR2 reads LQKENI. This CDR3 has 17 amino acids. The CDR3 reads CASSPFRDRVAPDTQYF. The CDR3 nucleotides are TGTGCCAGCTCACCTTTCCGGGACAGGGTGGCCCCAGATACGCAGTATTTT.

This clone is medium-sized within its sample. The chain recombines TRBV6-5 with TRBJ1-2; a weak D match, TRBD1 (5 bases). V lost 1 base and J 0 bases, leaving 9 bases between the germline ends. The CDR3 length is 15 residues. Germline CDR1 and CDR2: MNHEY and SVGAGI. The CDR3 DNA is TGTGCCAGCAGTTACTTTTACAGGCCTAACTATGGCTACACCTTC. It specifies CASSYFYRPNYGYTF.

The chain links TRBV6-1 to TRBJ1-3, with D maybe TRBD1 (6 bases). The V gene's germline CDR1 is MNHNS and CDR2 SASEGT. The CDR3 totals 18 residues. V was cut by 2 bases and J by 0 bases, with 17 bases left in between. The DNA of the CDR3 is TGTGCCAGCAGTGAAATGTTGGGGGGGGGCTTCTCTGGAAACACCATATATTTT. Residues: CASSEMLGGGFSGNTIYF.

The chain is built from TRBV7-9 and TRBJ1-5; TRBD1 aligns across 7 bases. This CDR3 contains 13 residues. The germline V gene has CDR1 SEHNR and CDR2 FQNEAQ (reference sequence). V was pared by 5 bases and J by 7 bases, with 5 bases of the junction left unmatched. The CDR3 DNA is TGTGCCAGCAGCCAGACAGGGTTGCAGCCCCAGCATTTT. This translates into CASSQTGLQPQHF.

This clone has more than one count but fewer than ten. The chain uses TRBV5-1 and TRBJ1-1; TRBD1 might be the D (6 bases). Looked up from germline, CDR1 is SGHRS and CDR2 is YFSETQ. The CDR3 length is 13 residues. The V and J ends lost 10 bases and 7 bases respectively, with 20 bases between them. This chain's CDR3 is CASADSSNGEAFF. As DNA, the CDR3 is TGCGCCTCAGCGGACAGCTCAAACGGTGAAGCTTTCTTT.

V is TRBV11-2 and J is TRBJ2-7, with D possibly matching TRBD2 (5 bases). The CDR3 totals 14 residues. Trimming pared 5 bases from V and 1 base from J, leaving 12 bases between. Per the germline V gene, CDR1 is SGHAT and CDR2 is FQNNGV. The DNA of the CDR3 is TGTGCCAGCAGCCCCCATTGGGAGTCCTACGAGCAGTACTTC. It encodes CASSPHWESYEQYF.

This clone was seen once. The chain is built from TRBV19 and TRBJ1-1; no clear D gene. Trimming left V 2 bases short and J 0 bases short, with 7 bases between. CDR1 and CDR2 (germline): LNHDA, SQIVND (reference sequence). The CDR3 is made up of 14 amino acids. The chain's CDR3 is CASSISGVNTEAFF. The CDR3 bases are TGTGCCAGTAGTATAAGTGGAGTGAACACTGAAGCTTTCTTT.

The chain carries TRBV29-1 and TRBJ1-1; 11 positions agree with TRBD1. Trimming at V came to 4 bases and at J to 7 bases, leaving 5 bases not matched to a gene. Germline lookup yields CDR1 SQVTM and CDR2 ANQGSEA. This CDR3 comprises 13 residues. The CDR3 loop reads CSVVGQGAYEAFF. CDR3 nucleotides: TGCAGCGTTGTTGGACAGGGGGCTTATGAAGCTTTCTTT.

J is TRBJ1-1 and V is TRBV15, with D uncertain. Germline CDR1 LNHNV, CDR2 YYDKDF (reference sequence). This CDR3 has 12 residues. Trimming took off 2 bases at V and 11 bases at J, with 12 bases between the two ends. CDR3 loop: CATSRSPWEAFF. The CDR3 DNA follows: TGTGCCACCAGCAGATCCCCTTGGGAGGCTTTCTTT.

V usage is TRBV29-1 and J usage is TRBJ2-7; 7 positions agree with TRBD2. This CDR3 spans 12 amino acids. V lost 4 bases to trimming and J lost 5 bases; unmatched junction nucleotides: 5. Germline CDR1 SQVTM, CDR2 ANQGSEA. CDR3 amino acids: CSVVNAGDEQYF. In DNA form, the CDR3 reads TGCAGCGTTGTGAATGCGGGGGACGAGCAGTACTTC.

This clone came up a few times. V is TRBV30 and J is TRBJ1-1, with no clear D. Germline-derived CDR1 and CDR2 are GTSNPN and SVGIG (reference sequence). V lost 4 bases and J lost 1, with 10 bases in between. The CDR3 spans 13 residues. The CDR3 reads CAWKFGRNTEAFF. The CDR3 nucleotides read TGTGCCTGGAAGTTCGGTAGGAACACTGAAGCTTTCTTT.

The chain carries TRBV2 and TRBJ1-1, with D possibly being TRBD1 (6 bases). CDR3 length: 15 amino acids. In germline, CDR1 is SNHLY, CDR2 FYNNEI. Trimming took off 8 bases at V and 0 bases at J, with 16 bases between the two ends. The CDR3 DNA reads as TGTGCCAGCGTACCGGACAGCCTTATGAACACTGAAGCTTTCTTT. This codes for CASVPDSLMNTEAFF.

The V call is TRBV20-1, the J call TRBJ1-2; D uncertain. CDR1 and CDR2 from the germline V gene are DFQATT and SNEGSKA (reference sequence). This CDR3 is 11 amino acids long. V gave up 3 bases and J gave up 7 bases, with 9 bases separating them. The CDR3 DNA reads TGCAGTGCTAGTTGGGGAGTTGGCTACACCTTC. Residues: CSASWGVGYTF.